This T cell receptor (beta chain) was sequenced during a study of cytomegalovirus exposure and HLA in healthy donors. Whole-study results and caveats: V segments that were indistinguishable, TRBV6-2 and TRBV6-3 among them, were omitted from analysis. A prior analysis recorded that most TCR beta V segments were productive about 87% or about 30% of the time.

With 60 Vbeta and 13 Jbeta primers, the PCR was carried out. Here immunoSEQ multiplex PCR was the method, and the copy in TCRdb shows in-frame clones only, minus some. The data contain about 83,000 clones, over 60% of them singletons. About this clone itself: What it binds is unknown.

Germline values: CDR1 MGHRA, CDR2 YSYEKL. The CDR3 runs 16 residues. The V gene lost 0 bases and the J gene lost 2 bases, with 10 bases spanning the gap. The source material was PBMCs. The clonotype originates from a man aged 55 to 70 in good health and CMV-seronegative. The chain couples TRBV4-1 to TRBJ2-2; TRBD1 is a possible D gene (5 bases). The DNA of the CDR3 is TGCGCCAGCAGCCAAGAGGTAGGGGCTAACACCGGGGAGCTGTTTTTT. Amino acid sequence: CASSQEVGANTGELFF.